A selection of T cell receptor beta chains follows, all from one sample in a study of T cell responses to AZD1222 COVID-19 vaccine. Sequencing used immunoSEQ multiplex PCR; TCRdb keeps in-frame clones, though not all of them. This table has 150,000 to 200,000 clones, 80% to 95% appearing once. This specimen was peripheral blood, taken on day 0 of AZD1222 vaccination. These receptors came from an adult in good health. CDR3s include the opening cysteine and the closing phenylalanine or tryptophan. A D gene is named only where the DNA matches it firmly. Size is omitted from some rows. Given values are once, few, many or a class for expanded clones.

>TRBD1|TRBJ2-5|.|TRBV7-9
CASSARDRAGRETQYF
TGTGCCAGCAGCGCCCGGGACAGGGCTGGTAGGGAGACCCAGTACTTC
>.|TRBJ1-4|.|TRBV7-9
CASSLAGEGEKLFF
TGTGCCAGCAGCTTAGCAGGGGAGGGTGAAAAACTGTTTTTT
>.|TRBJ2-3|.|TRBV2
CASSEGAADTQYF
TGTGCCAGCAGTGAGGGGGCGGCAGATACGCAGTATTTT
>TRBD1|TRBJ1-2|.|TRBV10-3
CAISEGTGDSNYGYTF
TGTGCCATCAGTGAGGGGACAGGGGATTCTAACTATGGCTACACCTTC
>.|TRBJ2-5|few|TRBV11-2
CASSLDFGGRQETQYF
TGTGCCAGCAGCTTAGACTTCGGGGGGCGCCAAGAGACCCAGTACTTC
>.|TRBJ1-2|.|TRBV6-1
CASSGGGRQGNYGYTF
TGTGCCAGCAGTGGGGGGGGCAGGCAGGGTAACTATGGCTACACCTTC
>TRBD1|TRBJ1-4|.|TRBV19
CASSTGTGTNEKLFF
TGTGCCAGTAGCACCGGGACAGGGACTAATGAAAAACTGTTTTTT
>TRBD1|TRBJ1-1|.|TRBV10-3
CAMRTTGAPNTEAFF
TGTGCCATGAGAACGACAGGGGCCCCGAACACTGAAGCTTTCTTT
>.|TRBJ1-3|.|TRBV30
CAWSVRRTEGNTIYF
TGTGCCTGGAGTGTAAGACGGACGGAGGGAAACACCATATATTTT
>.|TRBJ1-6|.|TRBV29-1
CSVERERGSPLHF
TGCAGCGTTGAGCGGGAGAGGGGTTCACCCCTCCACTTT
>.|TRBJ2-3|.|TRBV6-4
CASSALLGSDTQYF
TGTGCCAGCAGTGCCCTATTAGGCTCAGATACGCAGTATTTT
>.|TRBJ2-2|.|TRBV7-9
CASSFGTTGELFF
TGTGCCAGCAGCTTTGGAACCACCGGGGAGCTGTTTTTT
>.|TRBJ2-7|once|TRBV27
CASSFGASYEQYF
TGTGCCAGCAGTTTCGGGGCATCTTACGAGCAGTACTTC
>.|TRBJ1-6|.|TRBV30
CAWTGGFDNSPLHF
TGTGCCTGGACGGGGGGGTTCGATAATTCACCCCTCCACTTT
>.|TRBJ2-2|.|TRBV11-3
CASSLVSGTGELFF
TGTGCCAGCAGCTTAGTATCCGGTACCGGGGAGCTGTTTTTT
>.|TRBJ1-3|.|TRBV20-1
CSASKGAGGNTIYF
TGCAGTGCTAGTAAGGGCGCGGGGGGAAACACCATATATTTT
>.|TRBJ1-3|.|TRBV5-1
CASSSRGSGNTIYF
TGCGCCAGCAGCTCCCGGGGCTCTGGAAACACCATATATTTT
>.|TRBJ1-3|.|TRBV5-1
CASSPQGSSGNTIYF
TGCGCCAGCAGCCCCCAGGGAAGCTCTGGAAACACCATATATTTT
>.|TRBJ2-7|.|TRBV11-1
CASSFDTIYSYEQYF
TGTGCCAGCAGCTTTGACACAATTTACTCCTACGAGCAGTACTTC
>TRBD2|TRBJ2-1|.|TRBV2
CASSEFGGGTSNEQFF
TGTGCCAGCAGTGAATTCGGCGGGGGGACTTCCAATGAGCAGTTCTTC